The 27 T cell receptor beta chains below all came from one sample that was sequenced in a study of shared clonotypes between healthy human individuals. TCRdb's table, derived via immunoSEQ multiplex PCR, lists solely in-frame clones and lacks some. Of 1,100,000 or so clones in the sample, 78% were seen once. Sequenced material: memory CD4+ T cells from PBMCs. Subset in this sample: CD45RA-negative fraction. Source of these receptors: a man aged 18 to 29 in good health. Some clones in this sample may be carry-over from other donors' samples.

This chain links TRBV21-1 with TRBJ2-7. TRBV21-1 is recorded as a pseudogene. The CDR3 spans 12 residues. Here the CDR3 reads CASSPSLYEQYF. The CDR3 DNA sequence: TGTGCCAGCAGTCCATCCCTCTACGAGCAGTACTTC.

The CDR3 sequence is CASSDGDRDEQFF. CDR3 nucleotide sequence: TGTGCCAGCAGTGATGGGGATCGCGATGAGCAGTTCTTC. The genes are TRBV6-1 and TRBJ2-1; D is undetermined. CDR1 MNHNS and CDR2 SASEGT come from the germline V gene. The CDR3 loop spans 13 amino acids. V was clipped by 3 bases and J by 8 bases, with 11 bases between them.

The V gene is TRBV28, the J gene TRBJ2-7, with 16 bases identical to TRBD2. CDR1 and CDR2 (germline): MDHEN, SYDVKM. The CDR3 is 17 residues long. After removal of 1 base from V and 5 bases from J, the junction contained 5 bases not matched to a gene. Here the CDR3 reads CASSLFGTSGRAHEQYF. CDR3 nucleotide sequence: TGTGCCAGCAGTTTATTCGGGACTAGCGGGAGGGCCCACGAGCAGTACTTC.

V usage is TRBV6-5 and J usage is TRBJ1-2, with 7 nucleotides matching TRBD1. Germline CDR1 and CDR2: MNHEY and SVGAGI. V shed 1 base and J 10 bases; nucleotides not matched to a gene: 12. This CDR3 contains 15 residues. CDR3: CASSYLVSDRSHYTF. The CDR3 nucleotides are TGTGCCAGCAGTTACTTAGTATCGGACAGGTCGCACTACACCTTC.

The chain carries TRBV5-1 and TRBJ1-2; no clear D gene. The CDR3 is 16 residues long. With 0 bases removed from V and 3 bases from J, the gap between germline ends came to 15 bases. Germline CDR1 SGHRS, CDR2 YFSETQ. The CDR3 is CASSLVTAAEHYGYTF. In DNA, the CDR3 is TGCGCCAGCAGCTTGGTAACCGCGGCGGAACACTATGGCTACACCTTC.

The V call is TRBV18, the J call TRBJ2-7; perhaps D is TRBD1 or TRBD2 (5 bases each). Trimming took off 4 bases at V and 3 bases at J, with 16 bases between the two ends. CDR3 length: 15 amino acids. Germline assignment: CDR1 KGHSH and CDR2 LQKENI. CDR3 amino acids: CASSLLTGRNYEQYF. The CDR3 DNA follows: TGTGCCAGCTCACTGTTAACGGGGCGTAACTACGAGCAGTACTTC.

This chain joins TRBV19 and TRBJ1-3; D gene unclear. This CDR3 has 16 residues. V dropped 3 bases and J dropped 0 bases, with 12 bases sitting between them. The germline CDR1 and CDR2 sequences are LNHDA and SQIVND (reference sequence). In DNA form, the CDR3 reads TGTGCCAGTAGTATTGCTTTGGGATCCTCTGGAAACACCATATATTTT. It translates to CASSIALGSSGNTIYF.

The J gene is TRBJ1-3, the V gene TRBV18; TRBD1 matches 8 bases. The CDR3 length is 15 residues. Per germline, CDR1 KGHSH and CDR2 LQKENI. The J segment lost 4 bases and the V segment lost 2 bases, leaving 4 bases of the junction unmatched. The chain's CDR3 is CASSPIQGEGNTIYF. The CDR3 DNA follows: TGTGCCAGCTCACCAATACAGGGGGAAGGAAACACCATATATTTT.

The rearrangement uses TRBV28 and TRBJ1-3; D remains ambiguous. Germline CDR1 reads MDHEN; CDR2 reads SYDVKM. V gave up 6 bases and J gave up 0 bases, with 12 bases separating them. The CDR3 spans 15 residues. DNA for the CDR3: TGTGCCAGCAGCCCAGCGGGCCTCTCTGGAAACACCATATATTTT. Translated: CASSPAGLSGNTIYF.

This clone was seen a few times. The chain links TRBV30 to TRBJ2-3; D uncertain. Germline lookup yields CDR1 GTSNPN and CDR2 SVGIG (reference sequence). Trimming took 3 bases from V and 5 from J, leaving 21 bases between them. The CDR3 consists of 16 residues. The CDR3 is CAWSSGVTPVGDTQYF. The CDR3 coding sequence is TGTGCCTGGAGCTCAGGAGTGACTCCCGTAGGAGATACGCAGTATTTT.

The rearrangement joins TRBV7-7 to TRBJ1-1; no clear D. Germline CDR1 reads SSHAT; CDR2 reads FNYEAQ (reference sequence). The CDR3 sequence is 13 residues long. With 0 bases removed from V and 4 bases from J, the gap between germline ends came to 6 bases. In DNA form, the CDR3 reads TGTGCCAGCAGCTTAGCGCACGGCACTGAAGCTTTCTTT. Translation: CASSLAHGTEAFF.

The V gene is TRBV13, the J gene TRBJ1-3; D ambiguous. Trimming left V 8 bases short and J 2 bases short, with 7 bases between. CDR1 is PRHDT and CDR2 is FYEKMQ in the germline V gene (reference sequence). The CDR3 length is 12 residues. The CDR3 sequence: CASHEAGNTIYF. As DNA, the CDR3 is TGTGCCAGCCATGAAGCTGGAAACACCATATATTTT.

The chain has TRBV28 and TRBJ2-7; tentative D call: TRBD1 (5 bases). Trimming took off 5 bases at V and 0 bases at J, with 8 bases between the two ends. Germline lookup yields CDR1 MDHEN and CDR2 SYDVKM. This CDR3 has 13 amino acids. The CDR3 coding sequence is TGTGCCAGCAGTCCCAGGGCCTCCTACGAGCAGTACTTC. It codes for CASSPRASYEQYF.

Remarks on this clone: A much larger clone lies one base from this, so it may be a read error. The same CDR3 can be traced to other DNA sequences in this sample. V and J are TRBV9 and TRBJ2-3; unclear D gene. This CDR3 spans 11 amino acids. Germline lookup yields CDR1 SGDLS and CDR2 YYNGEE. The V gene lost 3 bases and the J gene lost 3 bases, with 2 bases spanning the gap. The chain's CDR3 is CASSATDTQYF. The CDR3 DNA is TGTGCCAGCAGCGCTACAGATACGCAGTATTTT.

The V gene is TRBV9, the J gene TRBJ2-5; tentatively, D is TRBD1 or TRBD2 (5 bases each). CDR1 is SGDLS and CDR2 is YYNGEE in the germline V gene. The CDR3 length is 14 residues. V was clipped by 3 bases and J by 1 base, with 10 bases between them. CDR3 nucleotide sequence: TGTGCCAGCAGCGGGGGGTCAAGCCAAGAGACCCAGTACTTC. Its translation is CASSGGSSQETQYF.

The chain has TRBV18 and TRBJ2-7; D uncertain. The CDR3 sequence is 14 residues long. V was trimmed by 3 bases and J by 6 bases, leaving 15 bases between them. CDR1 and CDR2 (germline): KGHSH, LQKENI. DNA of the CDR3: TGTGCCAGCTCACCCGGCCTCAGAGGCCGCGAGCAGTACTTC. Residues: CASSPGLRGREQYF.

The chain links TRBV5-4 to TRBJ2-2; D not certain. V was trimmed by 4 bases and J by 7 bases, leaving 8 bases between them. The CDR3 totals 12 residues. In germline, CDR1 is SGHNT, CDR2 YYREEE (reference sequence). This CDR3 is CASSLPGGELFF. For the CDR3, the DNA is TGTGCCAGCAGCCTACCAGGCGGGGAGCTGTTTTTT.

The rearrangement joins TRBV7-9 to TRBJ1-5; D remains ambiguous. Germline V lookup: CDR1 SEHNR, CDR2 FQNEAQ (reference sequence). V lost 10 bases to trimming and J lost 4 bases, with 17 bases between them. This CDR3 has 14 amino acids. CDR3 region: CATRPAGINQPQHF. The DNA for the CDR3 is TGTGCCACAAGGCCCGCAGGCATTAATCAGCCCCAGCATTTT.

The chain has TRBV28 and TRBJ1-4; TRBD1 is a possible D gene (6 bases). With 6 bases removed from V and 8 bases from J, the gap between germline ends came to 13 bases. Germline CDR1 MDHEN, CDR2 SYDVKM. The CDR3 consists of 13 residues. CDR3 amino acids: CASRLAGEEKLFF. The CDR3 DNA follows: TGTGCCAGCAGGCTAGCAGGGGAGGAAAAACTGTTTTTT.

DNA of the CDR3: TGTGCCAGCAGTCGGATAGCCAAAAACATTCAGTACTTC. Encoded protein: CASSRIAKNIQYF. The gene calls are TRBV28 and TRBJ2-4; D remains unclear. The CDR3 totals 13 residues. Trimming shortened V by 5 bases and J by 0 bases, and 5 bases separated the two germline ends. The V gene's germline CDR1 is MDHEN and CDR2 SYDVKM.

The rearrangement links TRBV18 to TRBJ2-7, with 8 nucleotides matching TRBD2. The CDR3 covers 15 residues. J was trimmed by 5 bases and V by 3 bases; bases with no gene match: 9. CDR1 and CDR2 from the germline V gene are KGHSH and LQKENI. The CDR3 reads CASSPPRGGKDEQYF. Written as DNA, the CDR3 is TGTGCCAGCTCACCTCCACGGGGGGGCAAGGACGAGCAGTACTTC. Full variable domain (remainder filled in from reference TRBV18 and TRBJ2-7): NAGVMQNPRHLVRRRGQEARLRCSPMKGHSHVYWYRQLPEEGLKFMVYLQKENIIDESGMPKERFSAEFPKEGPSILRIQQVVRGDSAAYFCASSPPRGGKDEQYFGPGTRLTVT.

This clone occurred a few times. CDR3 coding DNA: TGTGCCAGCAGCGAAGGACGACAGGACCTGGGGAAAGAGACCCAGTACTTC. This sequence encodes CASSEGRQDLGKETQYF. V and J are TRBV5-8 and TRBJ2-5; perhaps TRBD1 as D (6 bases). The CDR3 spans 17 residues. Per the germline V gene, CDR1 is SGHTS and CDR2 is YDEGEE. The V end lost 4 bases, the J end lost 3 bases, and 22 bases lay between the germline ends.

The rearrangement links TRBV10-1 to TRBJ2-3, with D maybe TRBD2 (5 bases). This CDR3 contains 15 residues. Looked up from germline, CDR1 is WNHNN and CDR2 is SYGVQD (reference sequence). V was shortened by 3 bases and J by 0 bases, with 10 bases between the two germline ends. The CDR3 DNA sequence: TGCGCCAGCAGTGAATGGACGGGGAGCACAGATACGCAGTATTTT. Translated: CASSEWTGSTDTQYF.

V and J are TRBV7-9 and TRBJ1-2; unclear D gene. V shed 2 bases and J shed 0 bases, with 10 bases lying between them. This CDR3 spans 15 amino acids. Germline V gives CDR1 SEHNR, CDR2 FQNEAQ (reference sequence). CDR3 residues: CASSLFEEANYGYTF. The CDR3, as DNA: TGTGCCAGCAGCTTATTTGAAGAAGCTAACTATGGCTACACCTTC. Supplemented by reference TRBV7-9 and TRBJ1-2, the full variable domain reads DTGVSQNPRHKITKRGQNVTFRCDPISEHNRLYWYRQTLGQGPEFLTYFQNEAQLEKSRLLSDRFSAERPKGSFSTLEIQRTEQGDSAMYLCASSLFEEANYGYTFGSGTRLTVV.

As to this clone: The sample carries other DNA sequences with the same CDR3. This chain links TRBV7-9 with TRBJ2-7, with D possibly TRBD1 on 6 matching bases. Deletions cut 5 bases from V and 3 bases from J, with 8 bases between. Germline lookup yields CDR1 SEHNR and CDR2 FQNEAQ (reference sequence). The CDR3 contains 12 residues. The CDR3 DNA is TGTGCCAGCAGCCTACAGGGCTACGAGCAGTACTTC. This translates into CASSLQGYEQYF.

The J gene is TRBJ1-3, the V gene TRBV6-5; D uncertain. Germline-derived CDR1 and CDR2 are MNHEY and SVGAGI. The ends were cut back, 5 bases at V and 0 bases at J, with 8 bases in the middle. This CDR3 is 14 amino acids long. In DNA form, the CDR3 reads TGTGCCAGCAGTGTAACCCCCTCTGGAAACACCATATATTTT. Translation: CASSVTPSGNTIYF.

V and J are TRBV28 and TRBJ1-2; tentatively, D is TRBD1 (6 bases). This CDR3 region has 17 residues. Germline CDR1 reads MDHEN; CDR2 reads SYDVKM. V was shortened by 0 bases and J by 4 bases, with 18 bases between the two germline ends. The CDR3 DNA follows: TGTGCCAGCAGTTTATGGGCGGGGCAGGGGAGGGCCTATGGCTACACCTTC. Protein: CASSLWAGQGRAYGYTF.